Presented here are 2 T cell receptor beta chains from one specimen sequenced in a study of T cells in Graves' hyperthyroidism and ophthalmopathy. Amplification yielded TCR beta CDR3 regions, with RNA transcripts as the source. The primer set for the first-round RT-PCR of the TCR CDR3 was HTBI. TCRdb called the multiplex PCR reads again in MiXCR, with one record for every CDR3 protein. The sample includes about 700,000 distinct CDR3 sequences, 45% of them seen just once. Sequenced: peripheral blood or thyroid tissue (not recorded which). The receptors here all came from an adult man with Graves' disease, either hyperthyroidism or ophthalmopathy (not recorded which).

This clonotype was picked up many times. The V gene is TRBV10-3, the J gene TRBJ1-4, with 7 bases that match TRBD1. CDR1 is ENHRY, CDR2 SYGVKD, per germline. The V segment lost 4 bases and the J segment 7 bases; nucleotides outside the gene matches: 3. The CDR3 consists of 13 residues. The CDR3 DNA is TGTGCCATCAGTGCAGGGGGAGGTGAAAAACTGTTTTTT. It encodes CAISAGGGEKLFF.

A remark on this clonotype: A much larger clone differs from this one at a single base, so this may be a read error. The chain joins TRBV29-1 to TRBJ1-5; D is ambiguous. CDR1 SQVTM and CDR2 ANQGSEA come from the germline V gene. The CDR3 length is 13 residues. The CDR3 DNA follows: TGCAGCGCTGAATCCGGACCCGATCAGCCCCAGCATTTT. Translating gives CSAESGPDQPQHF.